This TCR beta chain was identified in a study of T cell responses to AZD1222 COVID-19 vaccine. Libraries were prepared by immunoSEQ multiplex PCR; TCRdb keeps only in-frame clonotypes and omits some of them. The sample consists of about 100,000 clones, 85% to 90% of them appearing once. Between the trimmed V and J ends, which lost 0 bases and 2 bases, there was a span of 9 bases. Germline V gene lookup returns CDR1 SGHRS and CDR2 YFSETQ. The CDR3 contains 15 residues. The chain is built from TRBV5-1 and TRBJ2-1, with D perhaps matching TRBD1 (6 bases). The input for sequencing was peripheral blood, taken on day 0 of AZD1222 vaccination. The receptor's source is an adult in good health. CDR3 protein: CASSLEDSAYNEQFF. CDR3 DNA: TGCGCCAGCAGCTTGGAGGACAGTGCCTACAATGAGCAGTTCTTC.